This T cell receptor beta chain appears in the sequencing data of a study of cytomegalovirus exposure and HLA in healthy donors. On the study more broadly: The Caucasian-associated ancestry cluster held less than 85% of around 380 genotyped donors. Study-level points and caveats: Analyses of presence/absence relied on an assumption of roughly uniform sequencing depth across donors.

A few counts support this clone. What it binds is not known. Researchers ran the PCR with 60 Vbeta and 13 Jbeta primers. Repertoires were generated with immunoSEQ multiplex PCR, while TCRdb's copy carries only in-frame clones and drops some. The table has 85,000 to 100,000 clones, more than 60% seen once. The germline V gene has CDR1 MNHEY and CDR2 SVGAGI. CDR3 length: 13 residues. The V and J ends lost 7 bases and 5 bases, in that order; junction bases with no gene match: 6. This clonotype was sampled from a human donor in good health. This chain connects TRBV6-5 to TRBJ1-1; 8 positions agree with TRBD1. The sample comprised PBMCs. The DNA of the CDR3 is TGTGCCAGCAAAAACAGGGGGGGAACTGAAGCTTTCTTT. Translated, it gives CASKNRGGTEAFF.